This TCR beta chain was recovered during a study of blood T cell repertoires in COVID-19. As for the study in general: Samples taken during acute and convalescent COVID-19 were collected in the United States, Italy and Spain.

This clone is a singleton in its sample. This CDR3 has 11 amino acids. The germline V gene encodes CDR1 MDHEN and CDR2 SYDVKM. Trimming cost V 2 bases and J 10 bases, with 6 bases left between them. This study enrolled people aged roughly 18 to 90 from about two dozen US geographic areas. The authors' processing: How many nucleated cells were present was estimated from reference gene primer amplification. The method was immunoSEQ multiplex PCR; TCRdb's version includes in-frame clones alone and lacks a portion of them. From that table come the V and J calls and clone size; the DNA was used to work out D and trimming. The sample lists about 280,000 clones, 87% occurring once.

The J gene is TRBJ2-1, the V gene TRBV28; D call uncertain. The sample taken for sequencing was PBMCs or T cells enriched from blood (not recorded which). The sequence was collected from a woman between 40 and 55 years old who had recovered from COVID-19. The CDR3 sequence is CASSLIIEQFF. The CDR3 coding sequence is TGTGCCAGCAGTTTAATAATCGAGCAGTTCTTC.